A selection of T cell receptor beta chains follows, all from one sample in a study of cytomegalovirus exposure and HLA in healthy donors. The table came from immunoSEQ multiplex PCR; TCRdb's copy has only in-frame clones and leaves some out. The table records a few hundred thousand clones, around four fifths of them present only once. Sequences were obtained from PBMCs. The origin of the receptors is an older woman in good health and CMV-seropositive. The CDR3 runs from the conserved cysteine through the conserved F or W. The order of the fields is clone size, CDR3 length, V gene, J gene, D gene, CDR3 protein, CDR3 DNA. The D gene is left open where the match is weak. Where a row states a size, it is once, few, many or the class of an expanded clone; other rows omit it.

size: NA; length: 12; V: TRBV7-2; J: TRBJ1-2; D: NA; CDR3: CASSLGGGGYTF; DNA: TGTGCCAGCAGCTTAGGGGGAGGGGGCTACACCTTC
size: NA; length: 13; V: TRBV6-6; J: TRBJ2-7; D: NA; CDR3: CASNRQVNYEQYF; DNA: TGTGCCAGCAACCGACAGGTGAACTACGAGCAGTACTTC
size: NA; length: 13; V: TRBV6-1; J: TRBJ1-2; D: TRBD1; CDR3: CASSETGDYGYTF; DNA: TGTGCCAGCAGTGAGACAGGGGACTATGGCTACACCTTC
size: NA; length: 15; V: TRBV15; J: TRBJ2-2; D: TRBD2; CDR3: CATSLAGDYTGELFF; DNA: TGTGCCACCAGCTTAGCGGGGGACTACACCGGGGAGCTGTTTTTT
size: NA; length: 13; V: TRBV5-1; J: TRBJ2-7; D: TRBD1; CDR3: CASSSQTGSEQYF; DNA: TGCGCCAGCAGCTCCCAGACAGGGAGTGAGCAGTACTTC
size: NA; length: 16; V: TRBV27; J: TRBJ2-1; D: TRBD1; CDR3: CASSTTGSRADNEQFF; DNA: TGTGCCAGCAGTACGACAGGGTCGAGGGCGGACAATGAGCAGTTCTTC
size: NA; length: 15; V: TRBV6-5; J: TRBJ1-4; D: TRBD1; CDR3: CASSKDRVTNEKLFF; DNA: TGTGCCAGCAGCAAAGACAGGGTTACTAATGAAAAACTGTTTTTT
size: NA; length: 14; V: TRBV4-2; J: TRBJ1-1; D: NA; CDR3: CASSPYVGEREAFF; DNA: TGTGCCAGCAGCCCCTATGTGGGCGAAAGAGAAGCTTTCTTT
size: NA; length: 15; V: TRBV15; J: TRBJ2-3; D: TRBD2; CDR3: CATSWGLAGADTQYF; DNA: TGTGCCACCAGCTGGGGACTAGCGGGCGCAGATACGCAGTATTTT
size: NA; length: 15; V: TRBV27; J: TRBJ2-7; D: TRBD1; CDR3: CASSSPGQGAYEQYF; DNA: TGTGCCAGCAGTTCCCCGGGACAGGGGGCCTACGAGCAGTACTTC
size: NA; length: 13; V: TRBV15; J: TRBJ1-2; D: TRBD1; CDR3: CATSRQGARGYTF; DNA: TGTGCCACCAGCCGACAGGGGGCGCGAGGCTACACCTTC
size: NA; length: 15; V: TRBV6-6; J: TRBJ2-5; D: NA; CDR3: CASSPGTPPKETQYF; DNA: TGTGCCAGCTCTCCCGGGACTCCACCAAAAGAGACCCAGTACTTC
size: few; length: 14; V: TRBV5-1; J: TRBJ2-7; D: NA; CDR3: CASSLQVSSYEQYF; DNA: TGCGCCAGCAGCTTACAGGTTAGCTCCTACGAGCAGTACTTC
size: NA; length: 12; V: TRBV5-1; J: TRBJ1-1; D: TRBD1; CDR3: CASSFSGGEAFF; DNA: TGCGCCAGCAGCTTCTCAGGGGGTGAAGCTTTCTTT
size: NA; length: 16; V: TRBV5-1; J: TRBJ2-1; D: TRBD1; CDR3: CASSLAGQFEYNEQFF; DNA: TGCGCCAGCAGCTTGGCGGGACAGTTTGAATACAATGAGCAGTTCTTC
size: NA; length: 10; V: TRBV7-9; J: TRBJ2-7; D: NA; CDR3: CASSGQAQYF; DNA: TGTGCCAGCAGCGGACAAGCACAGTACTTC
size: NA; length: 15; V: TRBV7-9; J: TRBJ1-2; D: NA; CDR3: CASSLVQGASYGYTF; DNA: TGTGCCAGCAGCTTAGTTCAGGGCGCCTCCTATGGCTACACCTTC
size: NA; length: 17; V: TRBV28; J: TRBJ2-6; D: TRBD1; CDR3: CASGQEQGGSGANVLTF; DNA: TGTGCCAGCGGACAGGAACAGGGGGGCTCTGGGGCCAACGTCCTGACTTTC
size: NA; length: 15; V: TRBV30; J: TRBJ1-2; D: NA; CDR3: CAWSARIQGGYGYTF; DNA: TGTGCCTGGAGTGCTAGAATACAGGGTGGCTATGGCTACACCTTC
size: NA; length: 17; V: TRBV7-9; J: TRBJ2-7; D: TRBD2; CDR3: CASSWRGRDGAGNEQYF; DNA: TGTGCCAGCAGCTGGAGGGGCCGGGACGGAGCGGGGAACGAGCAGTACTTC
size: NA; length: 16; V: TRBV18; J: TRBJ1-3; D: TRBD1; CDR3: CASSAGGTGAGNTIYF; DNA: TGTGCCAGCTCAGCCGGAGGGACAGGGGCTGGAAACACCATATATTTT
size: NA; length: 14; V: TRBV19; J: TRBJ2-7; D: TRBD1; CDR3: CASSRTGMVYEQYF; DNA: TGTGCCAGTAGCCGGACAGGGATGGTCTACGAGCAGTACTTC
size: once; length: 18; V: TRBV7-2; J: TRBJ2-6; D: NA; CDR3: CASSLDGYRYSGANVLTF; DNA: TGTGCCAGCAGCTTAGATGGCTACAGGTACTCTGGGGCCAACGTCCTGACTTTC
size: once; length: 17; V: TRBV5-1; J: TRBJ1-2; D: NA; CDR3: CASSLVPPGQQNYGYTF; DNA: TGCGCCAGCAGCTTGGTTCCACCGGGACAACAGAACTATGGCTACACCTTC
size: few; length: 13; V: TRBV5-6; J: TRBJ2-5; D: TRBD1; CDR3: CASSWDRVETQYF; DNA: TGTGCCAGCAGCTGGGACAGGGTAGAGACCCAGTACTTC
size: NA; length: 16; V: TRBV19; J: TRBJ1-5; D: TRBD1; CDR3: CASSSNYGTGGRAQHF; DNA: TGTGCCAGTAGTAGTAACTACGGGACAGGGGGCCGAGCCCAGCATTTT
size: NA; length: 14; V: TRBV6-6; J: TRBJ1-1; D: NA; CDR3: CASSRQPPNTEAFF; DNA: TGTGCCAGCAGTCGACAGCCCCCCAACACTGAAGCTTTCTTT
size: few; length: 15; V: TRBV9; J: TRBJ2-2; D: NA; CDR3: CASSVTGVNTGELFF; DNA: TGTGCCAGCAGCGTGACGGGGGTTAACACCGGGGAGCTGTTTTTT
size: few; length: 15; V: TRBV27; J: TRBJ2-3; D: TRBD2; CDR3: CASSPLAGGPDTQYF; DNA: TGTGCCAGCAGTCCCTTAGCGGGAGGGCCAGATACGCAGTATTTT
size: few; length: 14; V: TRBV7-9; J: TRBJ1-6; D: TRBD1; CDR3: CASSLRGLSSPLHF; DNA: TGTGCCAGCAGCCTCAGGGGGCTGAGTTCACCCCTCCACTTT
size: NA; length: 17; V: TRBV19; J: TRBJ2-3; D: TRBD2; CDR3: CASSIRLAGGSTDTQYF; DNA: TGTGCCAGTAGTATACGACTAGCGGGAGGGAGCACAGATACGCAGTATTTT
size: NA; length: 14; V: TRBV5-1; J: TRBJ1-1; D: NA; CDR3: CASSFGGTNTEAFF; DNA: TGCGCCAGCAGCTTCGGAGGGACGAACACTGAAGCTTTCTTT
size: NA; length: 15; V: TRBV27; J: TRBJ1-4; D: TRBD1; CDR3: CASSPRGLANEKLFF; DNA: TGTGCCAGCAGTCCGAGGGGGCTTGCTAATGAAAAACTGTTTTTT
size: NA; length: 15; V: TRBV6-6; J: TRBJ1-6; D: TRBD1; CDR3: CASSTGTVYNSPLHF; DNA: TGTGCCAGCAGTACGGGGACAGTATATAATTCACCCCTCCACTTT
size: NA; length: 17; V: TRBV5-4; J: TRBJ2-5; D: TRBD1; CDR3: CASSPHQGATISETQYF; DNA: TGTGCCAGCAGTCCTCATCAGGGGGCCACGATATCTGAGACCCAGTACTTC
size: NA; length: 12; V: TRBV7-6; J: TRBJ2-1; D: NA; CDR3: CASSLSYNEQFF; DNA: TGTGCCAGCAGCCTTAGTTACAATGAGCAGTTCTTC
size: NA; length: 16; V: TRBV19; J: TRBJ1-5; D: NA; CDR3: CASRFRPRGSNQPQHF; DNA: TGTGCCAGTAGATTCCGGCCCCGAGGAAGCAATCAGCCCCAGCATTTT
size: NA; length: 11; V: TRBV7-2; J: TRBJ2-2; D: NA; CDR3: CASSFARELFF; DNA: TGTGCCAGCAGCTTCGCGAGGGAGCTGTTTTTT
size: NA; length: 16; V: TRBV5-6; J: TRBJ1-6; D: NA; CDR3: CASSLGGGGVNSPLHF; DNA: TGTGCCAGCAGCTTGGGCGGGGGGGGCGTCAATTCACCCCTCCACTTT
size: NA; length: 12; V: TRBV2; J: TRBJ1-1; D: TRBD1; CDR3: CASSKGATEAFF; DNA: TGTGCCAGCAGCAAGGGGGCCACTGAAGCTTTCTTT
size: NA; length: 15; V: TRBV4-1; J: TRBJ2-1; D: TRBD2; CDR3: CASSQRTSGYNEQFF; DNA: TGCGCCAGCAGCCAGCGGACTAGCGGCTACAATGAGCAGTTCTTC
size: once; length: 13; V: TRBV9; J: TRBJ2-5; D: TRBD2; CDR3: CASSVVGGETQYF; DNA: TGTGCCAGCAGCGTAGTCGGGGGGGAGACCCAGTACTTC
size: once; length: 14; V: TRBV5-6; J: TRBJ1-2; D: TRBD1; CDR3: CASSGQGAEKGYTF; DNA: TGTGCCAGCAGCGGACAGGGGGCGGAAAAGGGCTACACCTTC
size: NA; length: 13; V: TRBV6-1; J: TRBJ2-5; D: NA; CDR3: CASSEIVQETQYF; DNA: TGTGCCAGCAGTGAGATAGTGCAAGAGACCCAGTACTTC
size: few; length: 15; V: TRBV11-2; J: TRBJ2-5; D: NA; CDR3: CASSPIGGGQETQYF; DNA: TGTGCCAGCAGCCCTATTGGCGGTGGTCAAGAGACCCAGTACTTC
size: once; length: 16; V: TRBV6-1; J: TRBJ2-3; D: TRBD1; CDR3: CASSDVRQGGSDTQYF; DNA: TGTGCCAGCAGTGATGTGAGACAGGGGGGTTCAGATACGCAGTATTTT
size: NA; length: 15; V: TRBV28; J: TRBJ2-5; D: NA; CDR3: CASTPTQEREETQYF; DNA: TGTGCCAGCACCCCCACACAGGAACGGGAAGAGACCCAGTACTTC